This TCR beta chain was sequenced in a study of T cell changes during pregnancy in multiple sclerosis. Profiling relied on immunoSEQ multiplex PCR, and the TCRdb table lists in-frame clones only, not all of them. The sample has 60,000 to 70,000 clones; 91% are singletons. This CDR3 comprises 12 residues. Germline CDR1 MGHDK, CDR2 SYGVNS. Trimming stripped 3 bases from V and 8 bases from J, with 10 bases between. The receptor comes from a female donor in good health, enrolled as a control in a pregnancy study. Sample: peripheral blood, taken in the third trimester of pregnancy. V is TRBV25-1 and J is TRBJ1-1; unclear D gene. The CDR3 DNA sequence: TGTGCCAGCAGTGAGGGCAAGCGGGAAGCTTTCTTT. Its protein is CASSEGKREAFF.